This TCR beta chain derives from a study of PD-1 blockade in classical Hodgkin lymphoma. Noted time point: cycle 4 day 1 (C4D1), after more than five weeks of nivolumab. After autologous stem cell transplantation all patients relapsed, and prior brentuximab vedotin exposure differed between cohorts. The table came from immunoSEQ multiplex PCR; TCRdb's copy has only in-frame clones and leaves some out. The table lists tens of thousands of clones, more than 65% of them singletons, with approximately 17% in the top ten. The source of this sequence is a human donor with classical Hodgkin lymphoma. The sequencing here drew on peripheral blood mononuclear cells (PBMCs), taken before the fourth cycle of nivolumab.

The CDR3 nucleotides are TGTGCCTGGAGGCGACGGGTCCGGGGGACCAACTATGGCTACACCTTC. Translation: CAWRRRVRGTNYGYTF. The chain has TRBV30 and TRBJ1-2; tentatively, D is TRBD1 (5 bases). There are 16 residues in the CDR3. Trimming cost V 3 bases and J 2 bases, with 19 bases left between them. Per the germline V gene, CDR1 is GTSNPN and CDR2 is SVGIG (reference sequence).